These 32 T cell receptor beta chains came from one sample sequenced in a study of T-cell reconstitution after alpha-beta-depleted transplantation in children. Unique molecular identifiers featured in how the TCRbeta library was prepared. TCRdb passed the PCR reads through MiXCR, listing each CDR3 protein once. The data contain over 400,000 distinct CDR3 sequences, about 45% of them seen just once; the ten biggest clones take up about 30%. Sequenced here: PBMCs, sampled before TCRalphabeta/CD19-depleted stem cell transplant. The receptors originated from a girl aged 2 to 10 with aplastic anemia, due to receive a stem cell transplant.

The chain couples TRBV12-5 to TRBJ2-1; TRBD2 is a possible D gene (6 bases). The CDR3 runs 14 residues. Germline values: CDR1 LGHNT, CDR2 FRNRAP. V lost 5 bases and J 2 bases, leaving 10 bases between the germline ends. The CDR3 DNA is TGTGCTAGTGGTCCTCGACTAGCCTACAATGAGCAGTTCTTC. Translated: CASGPRLAYNEQFF.

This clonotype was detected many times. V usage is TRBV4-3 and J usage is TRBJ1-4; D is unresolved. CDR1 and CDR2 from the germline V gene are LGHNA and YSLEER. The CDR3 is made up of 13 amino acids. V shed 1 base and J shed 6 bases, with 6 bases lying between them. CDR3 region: CASSQARDEKLFF. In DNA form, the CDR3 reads TGCGCCAGCAGCCAAGCCCGAGATGAAAAACTGTTTTTT.

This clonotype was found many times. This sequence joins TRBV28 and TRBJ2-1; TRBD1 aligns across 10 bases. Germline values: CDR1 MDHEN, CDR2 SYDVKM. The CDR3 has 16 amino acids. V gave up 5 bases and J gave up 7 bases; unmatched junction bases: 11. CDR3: CASSPLGTGAGNEQFF. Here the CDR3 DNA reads TGTGCCAGCAGTCCTCTAGGGACAGGGGCGGGGAATGAGCAGTTCTTC.

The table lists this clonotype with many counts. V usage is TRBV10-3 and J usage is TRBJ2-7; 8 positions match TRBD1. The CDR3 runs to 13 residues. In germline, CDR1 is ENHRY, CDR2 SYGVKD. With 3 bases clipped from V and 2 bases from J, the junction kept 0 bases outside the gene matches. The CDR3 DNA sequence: TGTGCCATCAGTGACAGGGGGCCCTACGAGCAGTACTTC. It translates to CAISDRGPYEQYF.

For the CDR3, the DNA is TGCAGTGCTCCCGACTCTCCCGGGTCCGAGCAGTACTTC. Protein product: CSAPDSPGSEQYF. The chain carries TRBV20-1 and TRBJ2-7; D remains ambiguous. This CDR3 has 13 residues. Germline values: CDR1 DFQATT, CDR2 SNEGSKA (reference sequence). The V and J ends lost 5 bases and 6 bases respectively, with 17 bases between them.

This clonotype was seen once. CDR3 loop: CATSRDHRSNTGELFF. As DNA, the CDR3 is TGTGCCACCAGCAGAGATCACAGGTCGAACACCGGGGAGCTGTTTTTT. The gene calls are TRBV15 and TRBJ2-2, with D possibly matching TRBD1 (5 bases). Germline CDR1 LNHNV, CDR2 YYDKDF (reference sequence). This CDR3 is 16 amino acids long. V was pared by 0 bases and J by 0 bases, with 8 bases between.

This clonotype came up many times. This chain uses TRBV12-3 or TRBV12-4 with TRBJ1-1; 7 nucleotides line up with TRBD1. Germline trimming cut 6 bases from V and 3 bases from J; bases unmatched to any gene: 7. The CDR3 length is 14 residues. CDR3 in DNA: TGTGCCAGCAGCACAGGGGATGGGTACACTGAAGCTTTCTTT. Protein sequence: CASSTGDGYTEAFF.

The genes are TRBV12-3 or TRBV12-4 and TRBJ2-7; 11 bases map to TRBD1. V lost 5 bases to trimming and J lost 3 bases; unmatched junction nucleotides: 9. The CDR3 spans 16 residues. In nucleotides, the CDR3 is TGTGCCAGCAGTGATGGACAGGGGGCGAAGATCTACGAGCAGTACTTC. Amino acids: CASSDGQGAKIYEQYF.

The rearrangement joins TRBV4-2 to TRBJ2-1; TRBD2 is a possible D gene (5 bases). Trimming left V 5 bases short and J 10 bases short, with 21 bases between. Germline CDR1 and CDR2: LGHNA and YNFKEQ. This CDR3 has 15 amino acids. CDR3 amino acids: CASSGTKEGWQEQFF. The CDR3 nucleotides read TGTGCCAGCAGCGGAACGAAAGAGGGTTGGCAGGAGCAGTTCTTC.

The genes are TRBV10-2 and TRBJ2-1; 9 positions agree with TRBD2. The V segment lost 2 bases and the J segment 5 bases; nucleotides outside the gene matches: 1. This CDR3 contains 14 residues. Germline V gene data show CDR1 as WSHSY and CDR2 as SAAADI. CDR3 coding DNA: TGCGCCAGCAGTGAGAAGCGGGGGGACAATGAGCAGTTCTTC. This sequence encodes CASSEKRGDNEQFF.

The CDR3 loop is CASSFTENSGNTIYF. The CDR3, as DNA: TGTGCCAGCAGCTTTACAGAGAACTCTGGAAACACCATATATTTT. The chain uses TRBV5-6 and TRBJ1-3; the D is unclear. The CDR3 is made up of 15 amino acids. The V gene lost 2 bases and the J gene lost 0 bases, with 9 bases spanning the gap. Germline CDR1 is SGHDT and CDR2 is YYEEEE.

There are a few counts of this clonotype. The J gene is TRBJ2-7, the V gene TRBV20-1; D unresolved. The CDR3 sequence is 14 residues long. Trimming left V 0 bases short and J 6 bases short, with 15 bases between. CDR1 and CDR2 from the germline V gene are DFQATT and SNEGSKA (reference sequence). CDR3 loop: CSARDYEVLGEQYF. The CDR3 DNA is TGCAGTGCTAGAGATTACGAGGTCCTCGGCGAGCAGTACTTC.

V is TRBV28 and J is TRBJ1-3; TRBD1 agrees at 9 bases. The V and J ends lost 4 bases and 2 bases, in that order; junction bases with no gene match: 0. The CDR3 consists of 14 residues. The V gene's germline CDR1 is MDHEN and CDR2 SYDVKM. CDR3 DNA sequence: TGTGCCAGCAGTTACAGGGGGCCTGGAAACACCATATATTTT. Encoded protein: CASSYRGPGNTIYF.

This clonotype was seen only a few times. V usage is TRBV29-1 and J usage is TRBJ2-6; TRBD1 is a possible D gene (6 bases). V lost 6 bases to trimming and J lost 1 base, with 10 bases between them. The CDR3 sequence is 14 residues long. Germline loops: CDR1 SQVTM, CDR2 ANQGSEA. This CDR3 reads CSVVQGSGANVLTF. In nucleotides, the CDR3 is TGCAGCGTGGTACAGGGATCTGGGGCCAACGTCCTGACTTTC.

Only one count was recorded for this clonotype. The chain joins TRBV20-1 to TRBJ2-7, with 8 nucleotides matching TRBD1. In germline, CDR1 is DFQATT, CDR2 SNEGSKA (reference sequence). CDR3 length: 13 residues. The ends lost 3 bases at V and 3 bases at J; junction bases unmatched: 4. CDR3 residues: CSASLDRDYEQYF. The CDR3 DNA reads TGCAGTGCTAGCTTGGACAGGGACTACGAGCAGTACTTC.

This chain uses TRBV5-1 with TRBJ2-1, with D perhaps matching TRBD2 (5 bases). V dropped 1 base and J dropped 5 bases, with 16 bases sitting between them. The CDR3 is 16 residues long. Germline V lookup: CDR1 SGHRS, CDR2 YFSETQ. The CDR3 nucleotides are TGCGCCAGCAGCTTGTACTCGGCGGGCAGCAACAATGAGCAGTTCTTC. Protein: CASSLYSAGSNNEQFF.

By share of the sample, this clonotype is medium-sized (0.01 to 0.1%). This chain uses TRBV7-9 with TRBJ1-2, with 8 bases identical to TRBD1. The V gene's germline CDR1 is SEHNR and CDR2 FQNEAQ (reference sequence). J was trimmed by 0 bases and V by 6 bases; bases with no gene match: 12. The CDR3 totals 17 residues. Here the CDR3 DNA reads TGTGCCAGCAGACGAAATGGCAACAGGGGGGCTAACTATGGCTACACCTTC. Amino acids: CASRRNGNRGANYGYTF.

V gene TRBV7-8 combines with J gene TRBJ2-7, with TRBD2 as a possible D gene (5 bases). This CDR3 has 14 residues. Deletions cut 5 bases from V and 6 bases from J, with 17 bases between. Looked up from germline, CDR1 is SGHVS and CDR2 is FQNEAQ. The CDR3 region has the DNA TGTGCCAGCAGCGCGAGGGCCGATCGGGGCGAGCAGTACTTC. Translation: CASSARADRGEQYF.

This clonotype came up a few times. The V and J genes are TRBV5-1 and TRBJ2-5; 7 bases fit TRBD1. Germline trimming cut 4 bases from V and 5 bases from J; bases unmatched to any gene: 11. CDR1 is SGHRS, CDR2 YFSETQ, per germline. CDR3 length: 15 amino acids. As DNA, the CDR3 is TGCGCCAGCAGCCCGTACAGGGGTAGGGGCGAGACCCAGTACTTC. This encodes CASSPYRGRGETQYF.

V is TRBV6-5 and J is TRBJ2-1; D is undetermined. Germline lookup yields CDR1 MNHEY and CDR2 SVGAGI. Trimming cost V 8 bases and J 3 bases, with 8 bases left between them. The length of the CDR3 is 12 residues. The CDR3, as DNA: TGTGCCAGCCAAAAGAGCTACAATGAGCAGTTCTTC. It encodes CASQKSYNEQFF.

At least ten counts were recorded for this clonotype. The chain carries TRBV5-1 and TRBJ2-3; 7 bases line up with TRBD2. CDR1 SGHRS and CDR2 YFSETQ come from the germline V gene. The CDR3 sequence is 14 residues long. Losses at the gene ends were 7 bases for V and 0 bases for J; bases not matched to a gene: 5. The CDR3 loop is CASGSGFSTDTQYF. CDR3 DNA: TGCGCCAGCGGTAGCGGGTTTAGCACAGATACGCAGTATTTT.

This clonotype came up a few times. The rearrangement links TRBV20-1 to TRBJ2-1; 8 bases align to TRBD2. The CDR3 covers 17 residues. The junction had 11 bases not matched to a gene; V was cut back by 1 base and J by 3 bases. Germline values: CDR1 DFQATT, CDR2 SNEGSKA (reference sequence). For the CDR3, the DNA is TGCAGTGCTAGAGGGGTGGGTAGCGGGACCCTCTACAATGAGCAGTTCTTC. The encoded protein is CSARGVGSGTLYNEQFF.

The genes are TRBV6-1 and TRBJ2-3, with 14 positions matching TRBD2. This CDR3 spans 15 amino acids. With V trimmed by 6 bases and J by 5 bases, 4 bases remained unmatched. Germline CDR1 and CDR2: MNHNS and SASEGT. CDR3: CASRPGLAGVDTQYF. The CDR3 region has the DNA TGTGCCAGCAGGCCGGGACTAGCGGGAGTAGATACGCAGTATTTT.

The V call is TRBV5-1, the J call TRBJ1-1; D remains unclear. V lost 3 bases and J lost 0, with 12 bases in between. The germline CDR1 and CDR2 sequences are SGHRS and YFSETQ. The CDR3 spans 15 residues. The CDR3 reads CASSSAGNMNTEAFF. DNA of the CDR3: TGCGCCAGCAGCTCCGCGGGTAACATGAACACTGAAGCTTTCTTT.

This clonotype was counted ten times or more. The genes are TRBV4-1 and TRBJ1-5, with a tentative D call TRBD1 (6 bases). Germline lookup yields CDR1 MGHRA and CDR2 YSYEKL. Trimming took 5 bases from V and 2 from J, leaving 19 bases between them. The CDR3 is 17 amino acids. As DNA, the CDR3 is TGCGCCAGCAGCTCACTCGGGGGGCGAGGGGGCAATCAGCCCCAGCATTTT. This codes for CASSSLGGRGGNQPQHF.

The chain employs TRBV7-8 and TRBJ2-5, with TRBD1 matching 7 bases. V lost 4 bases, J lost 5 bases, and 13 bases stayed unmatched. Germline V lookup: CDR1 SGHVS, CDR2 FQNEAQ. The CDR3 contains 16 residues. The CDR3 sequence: CASSSTKTGPGETQYF. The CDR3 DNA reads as TGTGCCAGCAGCTCAACCAAGACAGGGCCAGGGGAGACCCAGTACTTC.

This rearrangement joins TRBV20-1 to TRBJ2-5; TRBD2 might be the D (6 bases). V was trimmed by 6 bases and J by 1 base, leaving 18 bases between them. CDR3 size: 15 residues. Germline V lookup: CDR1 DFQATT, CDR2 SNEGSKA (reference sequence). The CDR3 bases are TGCAGTGCCTTGGGGCCCCGGGAGCCCCAAGAGACCCAGTACTTC. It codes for CSALGPREPQETQYF.

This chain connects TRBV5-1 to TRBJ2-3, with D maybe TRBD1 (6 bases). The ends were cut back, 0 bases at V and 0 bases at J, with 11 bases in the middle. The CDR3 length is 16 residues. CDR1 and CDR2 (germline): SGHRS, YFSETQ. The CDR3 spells CASSLGDTTSTDTQYF. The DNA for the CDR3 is TGCGCCAGCAGCTTGGGGGACACCACCAGCACAGATACGCAGTATTTT.

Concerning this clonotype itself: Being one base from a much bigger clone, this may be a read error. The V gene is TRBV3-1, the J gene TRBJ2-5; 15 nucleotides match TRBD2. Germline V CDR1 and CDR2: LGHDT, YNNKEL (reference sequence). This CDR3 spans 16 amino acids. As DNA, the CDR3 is TGTGCCACCAGCCACTGGACTAGCGGGAGGGAGGAGACCCAGTACTTC. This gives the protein CATSHWTSGREETQYF.

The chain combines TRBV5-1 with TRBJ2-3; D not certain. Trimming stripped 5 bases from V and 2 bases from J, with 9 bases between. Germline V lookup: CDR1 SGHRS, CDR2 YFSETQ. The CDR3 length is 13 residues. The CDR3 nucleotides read TGCGCCAGCAGGGCGGCGGACACAGATACGCAGTATTTT. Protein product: CASRAADTDTQYF.

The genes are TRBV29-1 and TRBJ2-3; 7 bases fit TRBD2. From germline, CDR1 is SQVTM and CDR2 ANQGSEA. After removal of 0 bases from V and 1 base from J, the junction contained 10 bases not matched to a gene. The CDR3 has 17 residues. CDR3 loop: CSVEDLGTSERTDTQYF. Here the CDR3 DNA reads TGCAGCGTTGAAGACTTAGGTACTAGCGAACGCACAGATACGCAGTATTTT.

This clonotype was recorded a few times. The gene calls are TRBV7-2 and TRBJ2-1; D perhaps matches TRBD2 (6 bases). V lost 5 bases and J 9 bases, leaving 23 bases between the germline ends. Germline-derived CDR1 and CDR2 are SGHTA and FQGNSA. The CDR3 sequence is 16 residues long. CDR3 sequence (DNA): TGTGCCAGCAGCCCACCATGGATCGGCCGGGGAGGTGAGCAGTTCTTC. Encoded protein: CASSPPWIGRGGEQFF.